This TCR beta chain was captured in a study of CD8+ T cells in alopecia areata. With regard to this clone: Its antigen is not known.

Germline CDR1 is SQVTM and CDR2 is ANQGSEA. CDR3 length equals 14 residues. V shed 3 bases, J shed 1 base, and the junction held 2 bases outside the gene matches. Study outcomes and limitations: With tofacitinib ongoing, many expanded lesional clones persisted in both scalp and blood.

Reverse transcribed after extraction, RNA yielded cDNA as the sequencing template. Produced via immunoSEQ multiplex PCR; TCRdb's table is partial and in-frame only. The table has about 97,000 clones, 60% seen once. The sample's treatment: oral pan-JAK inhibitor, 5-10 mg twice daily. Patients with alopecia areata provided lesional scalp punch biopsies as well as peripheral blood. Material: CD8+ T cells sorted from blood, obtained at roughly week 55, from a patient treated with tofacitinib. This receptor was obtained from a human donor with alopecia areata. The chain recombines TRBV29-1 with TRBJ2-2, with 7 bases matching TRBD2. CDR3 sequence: CSVDPGGNTGELFF. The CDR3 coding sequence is TGCAGCGTTGACCCGGGGGGGAACACCGGGGAGCTGTTTTTT.